This T cell receptor (beta chain) was identified during a study of post-analysis software for immune sequencing data. Overall study context: Disease courses included relapsing-remitting, secondary progressive and progressive-relapsing multiple sclerosis. Study-level findings and limits: Strong co-clustering by F measure linked samples that shared a preparation batch. Patients showed TRBV5-6, TRBV5-1 and TRBV20-1 among roughly 5 TRBV segments more frequent than in controls. Normalized Chao1 diversity was significantly lower in multiple sclerosis patients than in controls.

This CDR3 comprises 17 residues. Trimming cost V 0 bases and J 3 bases, with 17 bases left between them. Looked up from germline, CDR1 is MNHNY and CDR2 is SVGAGI (reference sequence). This clonotype has more than one count but fewer than ten. Its antigen is unidentified. Built from TCR beta cDNA, the libraries had unique molecular identifiers in them. T cells numbering roughly 0.9 to 11 million gave rise to about 490,000 cDNA molecules. Using its own MiXCR run on the PCR reads, TCRdb lists one record per CDR3 protein. The profile shows about 400,000 distinct CDR3 sequences, about a third of them singletons.

The V gene is TRBV6-6, the J gene TRBJ1-1, with D hard to call. The specimen sequenced was blood. The receptor was derived from a girl aged 5-17 years with multiple sclerosis. The CDR3 coding sequence is TGTGCCAGCAGTTACTCGACCCTAAAAAATTGGGACACTGAAGCTTTCTTT. Its protein product is CASSYSTLKNWDTEAFF.